The present entry profiles one TCR beta chain with its context. Its antigen is not yet known. No much larger clonotype is one base removed from it; base qualities were not supplied. The record originates from a study of T cells in narcolepsy (dated by TCRdb to the late 2010s). As for the study more broadly: The study enrolled patients with narcolepsy type 1 or type 2 (NT1, NT2) together with healthy control donors. Autoreactive T cells targeting hypocretin neuron self-antigens (hypocretin, TRIB2) were sought in narcolepsy patients, and TCR Vbeta sequencing was used to track clonotypes in blood and CSF. General study outcomes and caveats: No sequences matching autoreactive T cell clones were contained in some blood memory CD4+ repertoires from patients and controls. Patients and controls had comparable numbers of sequenced blood memory CD4+ clonotypes, averaging about 40,000 and 30,000, respectively. According to the report, autoreactive clonotypes were detected serially in the blood of the same patients and of different patients, but not in healthy controls. In plots comparing CSF and blood CD4+ T cell clonotypes from the same patient, HCRT-specific and TRIB2-specific autoreactive clonotypes were highlighted.

For TCR Vbeta sequencing, memory CD4+ T cells were sorted ex vivo from the peripheral blood of both healthy controls and narcolepsy patients. Library method: the immunoSEQ multiplex PCR assay. Imported from immuneACCESS, the table was reduced by TCRdb to in-frame sequences with V and J called. These copies leave out some clones; in studies compared against another copy, an unresolved V gene accounts for under half, and the cause of the remainder is not known. Across this sample there are 34,000 or so clones, with 60% to 80% seen only once. The ten largest clonotypes hold roughly 3.8% of the sample. Sequences were obtained from memory (CD45RA-) CD4+ T cells from blood. This specimen's cell subset or site label, per the study, means: memory T cells sorted ex vivo from peripheral blood. The sequence was obtained from a human donor in good health.

In nucleotides, the sequence is TGTGCCTGGAGAGGGCGGTCTGGGAACAATGAGCAGTTCTTC. Translation gives CAWRGRSGNNEQFF. Recombination linked TRBV30 to TRBJ2-1, with no reliable assignment of the D segment. The CDR3 contains 14 residues, cysteine and phenylalanine counted. CDR3 DNA only is kept here, 42 bases in frame from base 1. V loses 3 bases of germline sequence and J loses 5 bases, and the interval between the two ends is 14 bases. Based on the germline V gene (reference sequence), the CDR1 and CDR2 sequences are GTSNPN and SVGIG.